This TCR beta chain was identified in a study of PD-1 blockade in mismatch repair-deficient tumors. The repertoire was sequenced with immunoSEQ multiplex PCR; TCRdb's copy has only in-frame clones and lacks some. The repertoire holds some 45,000 clones, with under 85% as singletons. The CDR3 extends over 13 amino acids. CDR1 is SGHTA and CDR2 is FQGTGA in the germline V gene. V was shortened by 5 bases and J by 4 bases, with 10 bases between the two germline ends. This chain connects TRBV7-3 to TRBJ2-3; possibly TRBD2 for D (6 bases). The sequences come from PBMCs, collected before pembrolizumab treatment. The clonotype comes from an adult with mismatch repair-deficient cancer. CDR3 coding DNA: TGTGCCAGCAGCCCGTCGGGGGCAGATACGCAGTATTTT. Residues: CASSPSGADTQYF.